The T cell receptor beta chain described here comes from a study of OX40 agonist ivuxolimab in advanced cancers. Study information: Ivuxolimab is a fully human IgG2 antibody that activates OX40 (CD134). Patients with hepatocellular carcinoma, melanoma, renal cell or head and neck cancer made up the dose-escalation patients.

Some clones are missing from TCRdb's copy, which holds only in-frame ones; the method was immunoSEQ multiplex PCR. The top ten hold over 2% of the sample, which has around 75,000 clones, about 91% seen once. As regards this clone: This specimen includes other DNA sequences encoding the same CDR3.

Sequenced material: CD4+ or CD8+ T cells sorted from blood, taken in a trial of the OX40 agonist ivuxolimab. The receptor was derived from an adult with an advanced solid tumor such as melanoma, head and neck, liver or kidney cancer.

CDR3 amino acids: CASSLGTEAFF. CDR3 in DNA: TGTGCCAGCAGCTTAGGCACTGAAGCTTTCTTT. The chain carries TRBV7-9 and TRBJ1-1; the D is unclear. Germline values: CDR1 SEHNR, CDR2 FQNEAQ (reference sequence). The V end lost 1 base, the J end lost 4 bases, and 1 base lay between the germline ends. This CDR3 is built from 11 residues. The full variable domain, with the rest looked up from reference TRBV7-9 and TRBJ1-1, is DTGVSQNPRHKITKRGQNVTFRCDPISEHNRLYWYRQTLGQGPEFLTYFQNEAQLEKSRLLSDRFSAERPKGSFSTLEIQRTEQGDSAMYLCASSLGTEAFFGQGTRLTVV.